The 2 T cell receptor beta chains reported below all come from one sample, sequenced in a study of T cell responses to AZD1222 COVID-19 vaccine (dated by TCRdb to the early 2020s). To prepare the library, the immunoSEQ multiplex PCR assay was applied. The source is immuneACCESS, and TCRdb retained only in-frame sequences with V and J called. Part of the clones is not carried over; for the studies checked, unresolved V genes explain less than half of this, and the remainder is unexplained. The sample table records about 120,000 clones; 75% to 90% of these occur just once. The ten largest clones add up to over 5.5% of the sample. The sample's time point, from its label and the paper: baseline before first vaccination. The material sequenced was peripheral blood, taken on day 0 of AZD1222 vaccination. All receptors come from an adult in good health.

The V and J genes are TRBV19 and TRBJ1-1, with TRBD1 matching 7 bases. This CDR3 spans 16 amino acids. Trimming at V came to 7 bases and at J to 1 base, leaving 12 bases not matched to a gene. Per the germline V gene, CDR1 is LNHDA and CDR2 is SQIVND (reference sequence). The CDR3 here is CASNKRPSGGNTEAFF. The CDR3 nucleotides are TGTGCCAGTAACAAACGCCCCTCAGGGGGGAACACTGAAGCTTTCTTT.

V and J are TRBV6-6 and TRBJ1-2; D not certain. Trimming pared 0 bases from V and 8 bases from J, leaving 10 bases between. This CDR3 has 13 residues. Looked up from germline, CDR1 is MNHNY and CDR2 is SVGAGI (reference sequence). The CDR3 sequence: CASSYSSGNGYTF. CDR3 DNA sequence: TGTGCCAGCAGTTACTCATCTGGGAACGGCTACACCTTC.